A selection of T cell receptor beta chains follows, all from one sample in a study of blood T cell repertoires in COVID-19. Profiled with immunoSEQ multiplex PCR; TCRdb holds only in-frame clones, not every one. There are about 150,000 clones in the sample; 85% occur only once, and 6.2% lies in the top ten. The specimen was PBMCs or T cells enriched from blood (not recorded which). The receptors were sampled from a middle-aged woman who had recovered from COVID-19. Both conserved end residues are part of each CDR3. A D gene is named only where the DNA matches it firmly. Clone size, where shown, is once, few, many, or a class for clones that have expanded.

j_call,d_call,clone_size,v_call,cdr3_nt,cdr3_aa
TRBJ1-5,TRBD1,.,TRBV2,TGTGCCAGCAATCGGGACAGCGCTTATAGCAATCAGCCCCAGCATTTT,CASNRDSAYSNQPQHF
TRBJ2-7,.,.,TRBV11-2,TGTGCCAGCAGCCCACAGGGTTACGAGCAGTACTTC,CASSPQGYEQYF
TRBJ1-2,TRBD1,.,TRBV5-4,TGTGCCAGCAGCCCGCTGACAGGGAACTATGGCTACACCTTC,CASSPLTGNYGYTF
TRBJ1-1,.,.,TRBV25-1,TGTGCCAGCAGCCCATGGGGGGTGGGTGAAGCTTTCTTT,CASSPWGVGEAFF
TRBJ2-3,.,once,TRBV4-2,TGTGCCAGCAGCCGCGGGGTTTGGGAGTCAGCCACAGATACGCAGTATTTT,CASSRGVWESATDTQYF
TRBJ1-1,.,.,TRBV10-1,TGCGCCAGTCGACAGAGTTTGAACACTGAAGCTTTCTTT,CASRQSLNTEAFF
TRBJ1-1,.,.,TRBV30,TGTGCCTGGAGCAAGAACACTGAAGCTTTCTTT,CAWSKNTEAFF
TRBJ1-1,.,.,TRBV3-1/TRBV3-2,TGTGCCAGCAGCCGAGCGAGCGCGAACACTGAAGCTTTCTTT,CASSRASANTEAFF
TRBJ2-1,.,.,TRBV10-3,TGTGCCATCAGCGGACGGCTAGCAGACTACAATGAGCAGTTCTTC,CAISGRLADYNEQFF
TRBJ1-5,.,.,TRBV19,TGTGCCAGTAGTATGAAAGAGACTGTGGGCAATCAGCCCCAGCATTTT,CASSMKETVGNQPQHF
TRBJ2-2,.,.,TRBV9,TGTGCCAGCAGTGTTGCGGGGTCCCTCACCGGGGAGCTGTTTTTT,CASSVAGSLTGELFF
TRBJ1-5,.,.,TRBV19,TGTGCCAGTAGTATGAGCTTCGGGAGGTGGGACCAGCCCCAGCATTTT,CASSMSFGRWDQPQHF
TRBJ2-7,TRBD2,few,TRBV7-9,TGTGCCAGCAGCTCGGGGGGGACTAGTTCCTACGAGCAGTACTTC,CASSSGGTSSYEQYF
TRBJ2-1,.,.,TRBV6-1,TGTGCCAGCAGTTATAATCAGCGGTACAATGAGCAGTTCTTC,CASSYNQRYNEQFF
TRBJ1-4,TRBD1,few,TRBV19,TGTGCCAGTAGTATGGGGACAGGGTCGAATGAAAAACTGTTTTTT,CASSMGTGSNEKLFF